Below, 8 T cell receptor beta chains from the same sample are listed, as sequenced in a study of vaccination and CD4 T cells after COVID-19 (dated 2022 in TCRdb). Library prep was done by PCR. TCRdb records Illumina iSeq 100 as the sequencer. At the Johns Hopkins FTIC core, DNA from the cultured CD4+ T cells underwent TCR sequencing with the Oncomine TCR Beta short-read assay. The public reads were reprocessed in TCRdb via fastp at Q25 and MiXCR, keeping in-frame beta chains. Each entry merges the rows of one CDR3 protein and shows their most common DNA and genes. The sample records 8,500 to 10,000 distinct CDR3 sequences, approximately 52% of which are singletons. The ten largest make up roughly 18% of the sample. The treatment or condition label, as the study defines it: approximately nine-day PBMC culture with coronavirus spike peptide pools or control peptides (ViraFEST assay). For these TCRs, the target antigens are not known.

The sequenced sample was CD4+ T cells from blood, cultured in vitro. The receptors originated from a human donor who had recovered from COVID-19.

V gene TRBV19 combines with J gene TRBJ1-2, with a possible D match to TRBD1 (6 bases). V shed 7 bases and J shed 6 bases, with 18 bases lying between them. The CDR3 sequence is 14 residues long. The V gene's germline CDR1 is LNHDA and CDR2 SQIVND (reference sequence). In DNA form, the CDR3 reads TGTGCCAGTATTAACCGGGGCAGGGGAGATGGCTACACCTTC. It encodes CASINRGRGDGYTF. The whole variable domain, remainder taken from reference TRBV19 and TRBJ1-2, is DGGITQSPKYLFRKEGQNVTLSCEQNLNHDAMYWYRQDPGQGLRLIYYSQIVNDFQKGDIAEGYSVSREKKESFPLTVTSAQKNPTAFYLCASINRGRGDGYTFGSGTRLTVV.

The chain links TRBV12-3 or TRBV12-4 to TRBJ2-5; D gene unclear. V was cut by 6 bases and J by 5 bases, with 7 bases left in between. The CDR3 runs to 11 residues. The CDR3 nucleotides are TGTGCCAGCAGATCGTCGGAGACCCAGTACTTC. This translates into CASRSSETQYF.

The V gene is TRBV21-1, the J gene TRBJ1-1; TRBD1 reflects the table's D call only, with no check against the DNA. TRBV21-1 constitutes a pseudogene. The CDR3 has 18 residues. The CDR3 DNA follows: TGTGCCAGCAGCACTAAATGGACAGGGGGCCCATCTAACACTGAAGCTTTCTTT. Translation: CASSTKWTGGPSNTEAFF.

For the CDR3, the DNA is TGCGCCAGCAGCTCCGGGACTCTAGTACCCGAGCAGTACTTC. Amino acid sequence: CASSSGTLVPEQYF. The chain is built from TRBV5-1 and TRBJ2-7, with D perhaps TRBD2 (6 bases). The CDR3 covers 14 residues. Trimming took off 3 bases at V and 6 bases at J, with 16 bases between the two ends. Germline V lookup: CDR1 SGHRS, CDR2 YFSETQ.

The CDR3 DNA is TGTGCCAGCAGCCCACCGACGGTGAGCTCCTACGAGCAGTACTTC. It codes for CASSPPTVSSYEQYF. The V call is TRBV7-9, the J call TRBJ2-7; no firm D call. This CDR3 is 15 amino acids long. Germline CDR1 SEHNR, CDR2 FQNEAQ (reference sequence). Trimming took 5 bases from V and 0 from J, leaving 14 bases between them. The full variable domain, rest sourced from reference TRBV7-9 and TRBJ2-7, is DTGVSQNPRHKITKRGQNVTFRCDPISEHNRLYWYRQTLGQGPEFLTYFQNEAQLEKSRLLSDRFSAERPKGSFSTLEIQRTEQGDSAMYLCASSPPTVSSYEQYFGPGTRLTVT.

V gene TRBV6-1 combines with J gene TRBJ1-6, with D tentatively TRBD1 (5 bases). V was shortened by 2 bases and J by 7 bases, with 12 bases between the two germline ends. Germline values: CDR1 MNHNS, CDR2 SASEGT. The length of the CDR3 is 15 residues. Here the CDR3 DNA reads TGTGCCAGCAGTGAACGGCCAGGGTTAAATTCACCCCTCCACTTT. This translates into CASSERPGLNSPLHF.

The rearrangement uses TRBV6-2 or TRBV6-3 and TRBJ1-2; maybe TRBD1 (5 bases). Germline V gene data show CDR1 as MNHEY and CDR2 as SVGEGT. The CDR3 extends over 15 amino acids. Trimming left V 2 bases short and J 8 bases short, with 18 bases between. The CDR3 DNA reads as TGTGCCAGCAGTTACGGGGGGACGGAGGGCGGCGGCTACACCTTC. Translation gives CASSYGGTEGGGYTF.

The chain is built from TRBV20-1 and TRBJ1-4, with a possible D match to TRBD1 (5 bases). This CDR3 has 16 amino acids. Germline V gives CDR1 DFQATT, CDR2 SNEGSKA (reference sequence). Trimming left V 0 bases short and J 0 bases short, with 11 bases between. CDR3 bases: TGCAGTGCTAGAGATCTCGGGGGGACAACTAATGAAAAACTGTTTTTT. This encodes CSARDLGGTTNEKLFF.